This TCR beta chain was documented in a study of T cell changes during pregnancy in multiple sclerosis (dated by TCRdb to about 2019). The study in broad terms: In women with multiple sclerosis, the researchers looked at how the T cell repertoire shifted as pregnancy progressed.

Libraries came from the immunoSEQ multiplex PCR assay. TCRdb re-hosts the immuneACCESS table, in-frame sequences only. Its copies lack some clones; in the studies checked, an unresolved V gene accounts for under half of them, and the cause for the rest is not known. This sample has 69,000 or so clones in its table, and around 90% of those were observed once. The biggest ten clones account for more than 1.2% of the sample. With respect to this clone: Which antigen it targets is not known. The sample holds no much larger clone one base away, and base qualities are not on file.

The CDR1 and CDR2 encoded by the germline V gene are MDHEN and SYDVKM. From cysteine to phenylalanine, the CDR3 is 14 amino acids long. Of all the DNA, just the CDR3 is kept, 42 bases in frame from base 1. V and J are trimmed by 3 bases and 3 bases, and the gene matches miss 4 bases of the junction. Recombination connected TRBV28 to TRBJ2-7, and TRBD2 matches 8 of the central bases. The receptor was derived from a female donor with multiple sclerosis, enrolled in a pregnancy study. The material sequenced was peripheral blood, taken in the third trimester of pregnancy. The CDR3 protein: CASSFPGGDYEQYF. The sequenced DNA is TGTGCCAGCAGTTTCCCCGGGGGGGACTACGAGCAGTACTTC.